One sample yielded the 10 T cell receptor beta chains listed below, sequenced in a study of cytomegalovirus exposure and HLA in healthy donors. PCR amplification relied on 60 Vbeta primers (plus 13 Jbeta primers). The table came from immunoSEQ multiplex PCR; TCRdb's copy has only in-frame clones and leaves some out. The sample lists approximately 110,000 clones, 60% to 85% occurring once. Material for sequencing was PBMCs. The receptors originated from a man in his forties or fifties in good health and CMV-seronegative.

The rearrangement uses TRBV2 and TRBJ2-1; tentative D call: TRBD2 (6 bases). Looked up from germline, CDR1 is SNHLY and CDR2 is FYNNEI. V lost 8 bases, J lost 9 bases, and 14 bases lay in between. This CDR3 region has 12 residues. The DNA of the CDR3 is TGTGCCAGCGTCGGGGACTGGCGTGAGCAGTTCTTC. This gives the protein CASVGDWREQFF.

The chain employs TRBV19 and TRBJ1-5, with D maybe TRBD1 (6 bases). The germline V and J ends were trimmed by 5 bases and 5 bases, with 10 bases remaining between them. From germline, CDR1 is LNHDA and CDR2 SQIVND (reference sequence). The CDR3 loop spans 13 amino acids. The CDR3 loop is CASSRDRYQPQHF. The CDR3 DNA sequence: TGTGCCAGTAGTCGTGACAGGTATCAGCCCCAGCATTTT.

V usage is TRBV5-4 and J usage is TRBJ2-2; D is unresolved. Trimming pared 4 bases from V and 1 base from J, leaving 8 bases between. From germline, CDR1 is SGHNT and CDR2 YYREEE (reference sequence). The CDR3 has 14 amino acids. CDR3 bases: TGTGCCAGCAGCGGTGACTTGAACACCGGGGAGCTGTTTTTT. Protein product: CASSGDLNTGELFF. The variable domain in full, completed from reference TRBV5-4 and TRBJ2-2, reads ETGVTQSPTHLIKTRGQQVTLRCSSQSGHNTVSWYQQALGQGPQFIFQYYREEENGRGNFPPRFSGLQFPNYSSELNVNALELDDSALYLCASSGDLNTGELFFGEGSRLTVL.

The rearrangement uses TRBV7-3 and TRBJ2-1, with 8 bases fitting TRBD1. The CDR3 covers 15 residues. Per germline, CDR1 SGHTA and CDR2 FQGTGA. The ends lost 5 bases at V and 5 bases at J; junction bases unmatched: 8. The CDR3 DNA reads as TGTGCCAGCAGCCCCGCCGGGACAGGTAACAATGAGCAGTTCTTC. This encodes CASSPAGTGNNEQFF.

The chain links TRBV20-1 to TRBJ2-7; a weak D match, TRBD1 (6 bases). The CDR3 sequence is 11 residues long. Germline V gene data show CDR1 as DFQATT and CDR2 as SNEGSKA (reference sequence). The CDR3 DNA reads TGCAGCCCCCTAGGGGGTAACGAGCAGTACTTC. Protein sequence: CSPLGGNEQYF.

Turning to this clone: An end of the junction does not agree with germline; a read error may underlie this. V usage is TRBV5-1 and J usage is TRBJ2-5; 7 bases match TRBD1. CDR1 SGHRS and CDR2 YFSETQ come from the germline V gene. This CDR3 has 16 residues. The DNA for the CDR3 is TGCGTCAGCAGCTTGGAGAAGGCAGGGGGTCCGGAGACCCAGTACTTC. Its protein product is CVSSLEKAGGPETQYF.

The chain recombines TRBV18 with TRBJ2-2; D perhaps matches TRBD2 (5 bases). Germline loops: CDR1 KGHSH, CDR2 LQKENI. Trimming cost V 5 bases and J 2 bases, with 12 bases left between them. This CDR3 spans 15 amino acids. The CDR3 loop is CASSLRVENTGELFF. CDR3 coding DNA: TGTGCCAGCTCATTGAGGGTAGAAAACACCGGGGAGCTGTTTTTT.

This clone was recorded only once. V is TRBV19 and J is TRBJ2-6, with 9 nucleotides matching TRBD1. Germline V gene data show CDR1 as LNHDA and CDR2 as SQIVND (reference sequence). Trimming removed 4 bases from V and 4 bases from J; junction bases left unmatched: 14. The CDR3 length is 19 residues. The CDR3 reads CASSKLRDRVRSGANVLTF. Written as DNA, the CDR3 is TGTGCCAGTAGTAAACTGAGGGACAGGGTTAGGTCCGGGGCCAACGTCCTGACTTTC.

The chain uses TRBV2 and TRBJ1-6; D is unclear. With 4 bases removed from V and 10 bases from J, the gap between germline ends came to 8 bases. CDR1 SNHLY and CDR2 FYNNEI come from the germline V gene. The CDR3 extends over 12 amino acids. CDR3 residues: CASSVLGSPLHF. The DNA for the CDR3 is TGTGCCAGCAGTGTGCTCGGGTCACCCCTCCACTTT.

The chain uses TRBV5-1 and TRBJ2-3, with 7 bases fitting TRBD1. From germline, CDR1 is SGHRS and CDR2 YFSETQ. The CDR3 is made up of 14 amino acids. The ends lost 5 bases at V and 2 bases at J; junction bases unmatched: 5. CDR3 in amino acids: CASSSGTDTDTQYF. For the CDR3, the DNA is TGCGCCAGCAGTTCCGGGACAGACACAGATACGCAGTATTTT.